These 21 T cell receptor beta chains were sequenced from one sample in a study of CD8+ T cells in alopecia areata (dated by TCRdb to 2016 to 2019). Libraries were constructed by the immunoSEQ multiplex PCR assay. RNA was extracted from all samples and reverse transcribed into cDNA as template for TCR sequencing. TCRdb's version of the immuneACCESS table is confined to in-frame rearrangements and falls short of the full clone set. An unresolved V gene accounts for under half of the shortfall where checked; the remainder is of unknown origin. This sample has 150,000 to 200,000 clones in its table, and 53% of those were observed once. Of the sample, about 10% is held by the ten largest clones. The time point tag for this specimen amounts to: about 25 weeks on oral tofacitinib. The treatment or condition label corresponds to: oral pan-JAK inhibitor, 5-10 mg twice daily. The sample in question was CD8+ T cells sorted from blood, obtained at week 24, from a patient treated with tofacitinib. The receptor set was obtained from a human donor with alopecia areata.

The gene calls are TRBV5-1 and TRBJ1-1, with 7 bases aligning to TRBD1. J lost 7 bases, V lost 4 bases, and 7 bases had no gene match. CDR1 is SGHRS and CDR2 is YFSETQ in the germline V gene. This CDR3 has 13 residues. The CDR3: CASSAGTAVEAFF. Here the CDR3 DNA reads TGCGCCAGCAGCGCTGGGACAGCCGTTGAAGCTTTCTTT.

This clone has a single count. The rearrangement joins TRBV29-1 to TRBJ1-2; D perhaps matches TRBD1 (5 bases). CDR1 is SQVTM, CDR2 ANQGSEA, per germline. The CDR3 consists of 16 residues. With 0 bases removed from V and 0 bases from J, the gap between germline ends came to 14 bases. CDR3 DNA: TGCAGCGTTGAAGACCCTATGACAGATACTAACTATGGCTACACCTTC. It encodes CSVEDPMTDTNYGYTF.

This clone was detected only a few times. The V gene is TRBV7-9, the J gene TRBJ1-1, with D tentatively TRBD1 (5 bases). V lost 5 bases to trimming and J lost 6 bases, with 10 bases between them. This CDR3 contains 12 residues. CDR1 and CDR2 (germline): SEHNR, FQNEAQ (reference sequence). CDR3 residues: CASSNRGAEAFF. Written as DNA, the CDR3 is TGTGCCAGCAGCAACCGGGGGGCTGAAGCTTTCTTT.

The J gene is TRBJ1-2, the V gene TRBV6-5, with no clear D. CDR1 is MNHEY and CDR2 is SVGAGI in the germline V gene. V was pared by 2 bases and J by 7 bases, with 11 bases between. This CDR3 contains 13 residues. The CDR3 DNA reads TGTGCCAGCAGTTACGGCTCGGGGTCTGGCTACACCTTC. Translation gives CASSYGSGSGYTF.

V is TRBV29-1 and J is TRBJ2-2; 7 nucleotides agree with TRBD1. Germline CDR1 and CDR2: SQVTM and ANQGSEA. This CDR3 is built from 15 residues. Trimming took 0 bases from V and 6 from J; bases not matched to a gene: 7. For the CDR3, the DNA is TGCAGCGTTGAAGAGGATGACAGGGACGCCGGGGAGCTGTTTTTT. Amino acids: CSVEEDDRDAGELFF.

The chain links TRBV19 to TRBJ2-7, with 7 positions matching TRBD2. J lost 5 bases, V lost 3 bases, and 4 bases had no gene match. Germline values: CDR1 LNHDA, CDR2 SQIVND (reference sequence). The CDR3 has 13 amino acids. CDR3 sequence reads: CASSMVGGDEQYF. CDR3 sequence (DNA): TGTGCCAGTAGTATGGTGGGAGGGGACGAGCAGTACTTC.

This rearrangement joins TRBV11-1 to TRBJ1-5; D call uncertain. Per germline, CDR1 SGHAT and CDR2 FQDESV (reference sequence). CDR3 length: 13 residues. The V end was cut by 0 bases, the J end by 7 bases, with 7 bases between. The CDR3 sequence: CASSLAPLQPQHF. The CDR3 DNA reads TGTGCCAGCAGCTTAGCCCCCTTGCAGCCCCAGCATTTT.

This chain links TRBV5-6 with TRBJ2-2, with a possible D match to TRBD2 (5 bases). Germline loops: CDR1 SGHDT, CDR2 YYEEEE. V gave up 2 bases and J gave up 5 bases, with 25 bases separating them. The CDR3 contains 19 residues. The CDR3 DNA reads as TGTGCCAGCAGCTTCCCACAGACTCCAGAGGGAGTTTCGACCGGGGAGCTGTTTTTT. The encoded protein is CASSFPQTPEGVSTGELFF.

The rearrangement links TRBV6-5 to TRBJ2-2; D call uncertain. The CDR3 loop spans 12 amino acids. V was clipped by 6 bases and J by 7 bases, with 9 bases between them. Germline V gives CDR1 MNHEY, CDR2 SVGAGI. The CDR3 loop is CASSPYSGELFF. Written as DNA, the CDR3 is TGTGCCAGCAGCCCATATAGCGGGGAGCTGTTTTTT.

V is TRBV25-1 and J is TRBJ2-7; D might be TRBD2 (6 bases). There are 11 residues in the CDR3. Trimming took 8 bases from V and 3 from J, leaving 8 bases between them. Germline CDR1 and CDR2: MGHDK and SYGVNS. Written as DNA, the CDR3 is TGTGCCAGCGGCGGGAACTACGAGCAGTACTTC. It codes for CASGGNYEQYF.

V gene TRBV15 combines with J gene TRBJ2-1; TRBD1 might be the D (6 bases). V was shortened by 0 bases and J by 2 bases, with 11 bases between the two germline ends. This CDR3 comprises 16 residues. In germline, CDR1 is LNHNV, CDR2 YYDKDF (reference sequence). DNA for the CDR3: TGTGCCACCAGCAGAGATAAGGCAGGGGCCTACAATGAGCAGTTCTTC. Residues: CATSRDKAGAYNEQFF.

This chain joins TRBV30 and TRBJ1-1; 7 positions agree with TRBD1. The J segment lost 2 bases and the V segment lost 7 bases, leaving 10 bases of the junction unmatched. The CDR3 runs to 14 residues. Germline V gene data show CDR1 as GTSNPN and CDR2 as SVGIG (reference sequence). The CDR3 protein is CASRDSSQNTEAFF. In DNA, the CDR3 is TGTGCCTCGCGGGACAGCTCCCAAAACACTGAAGCTTTCTTT. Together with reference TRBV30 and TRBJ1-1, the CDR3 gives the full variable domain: SQTIHQWPATLVQPVGSPLSLECTVEGTSNPNLYWYRQAAGRGLQLLFYSVGIGQISSEVPQNLSASRPQDRQFILSSKKLLLSDSGFYLCASRDSSQNTEAFFGQGTRLTVV.

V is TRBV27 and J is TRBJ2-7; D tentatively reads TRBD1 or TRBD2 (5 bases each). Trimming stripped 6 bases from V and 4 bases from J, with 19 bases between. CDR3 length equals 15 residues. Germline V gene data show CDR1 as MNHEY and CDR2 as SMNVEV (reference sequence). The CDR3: CASSWAFGASYEQYF. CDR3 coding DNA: TGTGCCAGCAGCTGGGCCTTCGGGGCTTCGTACGAGCAGTACTTC.

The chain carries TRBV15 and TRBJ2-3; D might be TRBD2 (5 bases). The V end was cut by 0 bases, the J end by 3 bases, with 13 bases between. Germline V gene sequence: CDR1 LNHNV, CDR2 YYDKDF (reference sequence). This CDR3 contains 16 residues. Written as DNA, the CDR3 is TGTGCCACCAGCAGAGAAGACACCCGAGGGACAGATACGCAGTATTTT. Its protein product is CATSREDTRGTDTQYF.

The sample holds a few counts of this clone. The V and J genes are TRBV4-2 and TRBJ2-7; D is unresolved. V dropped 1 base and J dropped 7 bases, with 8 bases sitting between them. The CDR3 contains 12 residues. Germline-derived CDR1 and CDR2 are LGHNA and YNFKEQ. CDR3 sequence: CASSQGVDEQYF. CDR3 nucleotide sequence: TGTGCCAGCAGCCAAGGAGTCGATGAGCAGTACTTC.

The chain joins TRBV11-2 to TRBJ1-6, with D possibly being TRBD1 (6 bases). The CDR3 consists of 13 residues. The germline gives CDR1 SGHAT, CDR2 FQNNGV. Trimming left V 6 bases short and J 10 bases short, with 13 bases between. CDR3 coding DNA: TGTGCCAGCAGTAAAGGGGGTAGATCACCCCTCCACTTT. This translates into CASSKGGRSPLHF.

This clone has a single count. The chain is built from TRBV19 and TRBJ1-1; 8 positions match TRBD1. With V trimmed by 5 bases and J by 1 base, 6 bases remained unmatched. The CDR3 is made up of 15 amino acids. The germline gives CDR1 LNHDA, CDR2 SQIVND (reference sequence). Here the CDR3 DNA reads TGTGCCAGTAGTGTCTCCGGGACAGGGAACACTGAAGCTTTCTTT. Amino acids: CASSVSGTGNTEAFF.

The DNA of the CDR3 is TGTGCCAGCAGTGTAGGAGACAGCAGCTCCTACGAGCAGTACTTC. It codes for CASSVGDSSSYEQYF. This chain links TRBV25-1 with TRBJ2-7; tentatively, D is TRBD1 (5 bases). This CDR3 spans 15 amino acids. Trimming left V 4 bases short and J 0 bases short, with 13 bases between. Per the germline V gene, CDR1 is MGHDK and CDR2 is SYGVNS.

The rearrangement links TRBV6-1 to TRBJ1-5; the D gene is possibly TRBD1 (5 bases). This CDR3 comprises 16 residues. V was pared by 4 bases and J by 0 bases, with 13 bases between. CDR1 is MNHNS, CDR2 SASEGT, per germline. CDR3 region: CASSGETGLSNQPQHF. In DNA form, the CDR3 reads TGTGCCAGCAGTGGGGAAACGGGGCTTAGCAATCAGCCCCAGCATTTT.

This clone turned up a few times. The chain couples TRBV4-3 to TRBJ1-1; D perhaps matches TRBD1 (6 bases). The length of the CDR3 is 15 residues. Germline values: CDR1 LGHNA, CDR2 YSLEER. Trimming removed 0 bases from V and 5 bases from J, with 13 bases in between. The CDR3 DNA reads TGCGCCAGCAGCCAAGATATAGGGGGGCGGACTGAAGCTTTCTTT. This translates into CASSQDIGGRTEAFF.

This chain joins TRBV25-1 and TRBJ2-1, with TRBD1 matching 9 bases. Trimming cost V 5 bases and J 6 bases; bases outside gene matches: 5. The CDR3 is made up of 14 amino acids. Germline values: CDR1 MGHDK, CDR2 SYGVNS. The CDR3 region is CASSPGQGVNEQFF. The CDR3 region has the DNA TGTGCCAGCAGTCCGGGACAGGGTGTCAATGAGCAGTTCTTC.